The present entry profiles one T cell receptor beta chain with its context. These data belong to a study of blood T cell repertoires in COVID-19. In the study overall: Both acute and convalescent COVID-19 samples were obtained from the United States, Italy and Spain.

The study recruited people aged about 18 to 95 years across under 25 US areas. Which cohort a participant joined came from the clinical history participants gave. Under the authors' procedure: Estimates of nucleated cell counts were drawn from the amplification of reference gene primers. The data were produced by immunoSEQ multiplex PCR, yet TCRdb's version contains in-frame clones alone and is incomplete. Clone size and V and J calls were adopted from that table, with D and trimming inferred from the DNA. The sample shows fewer than 400,000 clones, roughly 85% of them seen only once. The CDR3 has 15 amino acids. Germline V gene data show CDR1 as SNHLY and CDR2 as FYNNEI. Trimming removed 5 bases from V and 6 bases from J; junction bases left unmatched: 8.

V is TRBV2 and J is TRBJ1-5, with TRBD1 matching 9 bases. The receptor was isolated from a man aged 25-40 years who had recovered from COVID-19. The sequenced sample consisted of PBMCs or T cells enriched from blood (not recorded which). The CDR3 spells CASSRRTGAPQPQHF. CDR3 nucleotides: TGTGCCAGCAGTAGGAGGACAGGGGCCCCTCAGCCCCAGCATTTT.